What follows are 15 T cell receptor beta chains derived from one specimen sequenced in a study of neoadjuvant anti-PD-1 for oral cavity cancer. Sequencing used immunoSEQ multiplex PCR; TCRdb keeps in-frame clones, though not all of them. Altogether about 80,000 clones are present, 84% being singletons, with the ten largest covering around 3%. The material sequenced was PBMCs, taken before nivolumab (anti-PD-1) treatment. All receptors come from a person between 40 and 79 years old with oral cavity squamous cell carcinoma.

This clone was picked up one time. The rearrangement uses TRBV5-1 and TRBJ2-1; 10 bases line up with TRBD2. The V gene end was trimmed by 4 bases and the J gene end by 5 bases; junction bases not matched to a gene: 15. The CDR3 loop spans 18 amino acids. Germline V gene lookup returns CDR1 SGHRS and CDR2 YFSETQ. The CDR3 sequence is CASSRGRPSGSPHNEQFF. DNA for the CDR3: TGCGCCAGCAGCCGAGGACGGCCTAGCGGGAGCCCCCACAATGAGCAGTTCTTC. Based on the CDR3 plus reference TRBV5-1 and TRBJ2-1, the full variable domain is KAGVTQTPRYLIKTRGQQVTLSCSPISGHRSVSWYQQTPGQGLQFLFEYFSETQRNKGNFPGRFSGRQFSNSRSEMNVSTLELGDSALYLCASSRGRPSGSPHNEQFFGPGTRLTVL.

V is TRBV29-1 and J is TRBJ1-2, with TRBD1 matching over 9 bases. The CDR3 extends over 13 amino acids. J gave up 7 bases and V 4 bases, and 7 bases lay outside the gene matches. Germline V gene sequence: CDR1 SQVTM, CDR2 ANQGSEA. CDR3 protein: CSVGDRGLPGYTF. For the CDR3, the DNA is TGCAGCGTTGGAGACAGGGGGTTGCCTGGCTACACCTTC.

V and J are TRBV6-1 and TRBJ2-1; D may correspond to TRBD1 or TRBD2 (6 bases each). The V gene's germline CDR1 is MNHNS and CDR2 SASEGT. Trimming removed 4 bases from V and 0 bases from J, with 10 bases in between. This CDR3 region has 15 residues. CDR3 nucleotides: TGTGCCAGCAGTGGGGGGCGGGGCTCCTACAATGAGCAGTTCTTC. Its translation: CASSGGRGSYNEQFF.

The gene calls are TRBV10-3 and TRBJ2-3; the match to TRBD2 covers 12 bases. CDR1 ENHRY and CDR2 SYGVKD come from the germline V gene. V was pared by 4 bases and J by 4 bases, with 9 bases of the junction left unmatched. This CDR3 has 17 residues. The CDR3 DNA sequence: TGTGCCATCAGTGGGTCGCTAGCGGGAGGGATCGCAGATACGCAGTATTTT. Protein sequence: CAISGSLAGGIADTQYF.

The genes are TRBV7-9 and TRBJ2-3, with D hard to call. The CDR3 has 15 residues. CDR1 is SEHNR, CDR2 FQNEAQ, per germline (reference sequence). V gave up 4 bases and J gave up 4 bases, with 15 bases separating them. The CDR3 here is CASSYLMPAADTQYF. In DNA form, the CDR3 reads TGTGCCAGCAGCTATCTGATGCCAGCTGCAGATACGCAGTATTTT. The complete variable domain, with remaining parts taken from reference TRBV7-9 and TRBJ2-3, reads DTGVSQNPRHKITKRGQNVTFRCDPISEHNRLYWYRQTLGQGPEFLTYFQNEAQLEKSRLLSDRFSAERPKGSFSTLEIQRTEQGDSAMYLCASSYLMPAADTQYFGPGTRLTVL.

This chain links TRBV30 with TRBJ1-2; TRBD1 is a possible D gene (6 bases). Per the germline V gene, CDR1 is GTSNPN and CDR2 is SVGIG (reference sequence). This CDR3 contains 18 residues. The V end lost 2 bases, the J end lost 3 bases, and 25 bases lay between the germline ends. In DNA, the CDR3 is TGTGCCTGGAGTCCCCAGCGGGGACACCCCCACGCGTACTATGGCTACACCTTC. Translated, it gives CAWSPQRGHPHAYYGYTF.

The chain recombines TRBV7-3 with TRBJ2-2; possible D gene TRBD1, 5 bases. The CDR3 length is 12 residues. The germline CDR1 and CDR2 sequences are SGHTA and FQGTGA. Trimming took 5 bases from V and 6 from J, leaving 7 bases between them. As DNA, the CDR3 is TGTGCCAGCAGCCAGGGTTCCGGGGAGCTGTTTTTT. Amino acid sequence: CASSQGSGELFF.

V usage is TRBV10-1 and J usage is TRBJ2-3; no clear D. V was pared by 3 bases and J by 7 bases, with 8 bases between. Germline lookup yields CDR1 WNHNN and CDR2 SYGVQD (reference sequence). CDR3 length: 12 residues. The CDR3 DNA reads as TGCGCCAGCAGTGAAGTGGGGTATACGCAGTATTTT. Protein sequence: CASSEVGYTQYF.

This clone has more than one count but fewer than ten. V gene TRBV5-1 combines with J gene TRBJ1-1; D not certain. The CDR3 has 13 residues. Germline CDR1 SGHRS, CDR2 YFSETQ. V was clipped by 2 bases and J by 0 bases, with 5 bases between them. CDR3 in DNA: TGCGCCAGCAGCTTCAGCGTGAACACTGAAGCTTTCTTT. Amino acid sequence: CASSFSVNTEAFF.

The chain couples TRBV6-5 to TRBJ1-1, with TRBD1 as a possible D gene (6 bases). In germline, CDR1 is MNHEY, CDR2 SVGAGI. V dropped 6 bases and J dropped 2 bases, with 10 bases sitting between them. This CDR3 contains 13 residues. The CDR3 bases are TGTGCCAGCAGGAGGACAGACAACACTGAAGCTTTCTTT. This translates into CASRRTDNTEAFF.

The V gene is TRBV9, the J gene TRBJ2-5; D unresolved. Trimming shortened V by 3 bases and J by 2 bases, and 17 bases separated the two germline ends. Germline loops: CDR1 SGDLS, CDR2 YYNGEE. The CDR3 has 16 residues. This CDR3 is CASSADSGNWQETQYF. Written as DNA, the CDR3 is TGTGCCAGCAGCGCCGACTCGGGTAATTGGCAAGAGACCCAGTACTTC. Using reference TRBV9 and TRBJ2-5 for the parts outside the CDR3, the full variable domain is DSGVTQTPKHLITATGQRVTLRCSPRSGDLSVYWYQQSLDQGLQFLIQYYNGEERAKGNILERFSAQQFPDLHSELNLSSLELGDSALYFCASSADSGNWQETQYFGPGTRLLVL.

The CDR3 protein is CASKRQENEKLFF. CDR3 in DNA: TGTGCCAGTAAACGGCAGGAAAATGAAAAACTGTTTTTT. This chain links TRBV19 with TRBJ1-4, with unresolved D. The CDR3 length is 13 residues. The germline CDR1 and CDR2 sequences are LNHDA and SQIVND (reference sequence). The germline V and J ends were trimmed by 7 bases and 5 bases, with 11 bases remaining between them. The full variable domain, rest sourced from reference TRBV19 and TRBJ1-4, is DGGITQSPKYLFRKEGQNVTLSCEQNLNHDAMYWYRQDPGQGLRLIYYSQIVNDFQKGDIAEGYSVSREKKESFPLTVTSAQKNPTAFYLCASKRQENEKLFFGSGTQLSVL.

CDR3 in DNA: TGTGCCAGCAGTTACTCTCAGGGCCCCACCGGGGAGCTGTTTTTT. Translation: CASSYSQGPTGELFF. The chain joins TRBV6-5 to TRBJ2-2, with D tentatively TRBD1 (5 bases). Trimming took off 0 bases at V and 4 bases at J, with 9 bases between the two ends. This CDR3 has 15 residues. CDR1 and CDR2 from the germline V gene are MNHEY and SVGAGI.

The genes are TRBV2 and TRBJ1-1, with a possible D match to TRBD1 (5 bases). The CDR3 has 13 amino acids. V gave up 6 bases and J gave up 0 bases, with 8 bases separating them. The germline CDR1 and CDR2 sequences are SNHLY and FYNNEI. The CDR3, as DNA: TGTGCCAGCAGACAGGCCATGAACACTGAAGCTTTCTTT. This encodes CASRQAMNTEAFF. Supplemented by reference TRBV2 and TRBJ1-1, the full variable domain reads EPEVTQTPSHQVTQMGQEVILRCVPISNHLYFYWYRQILGQKVEFLVSFYNNEISEKSEIFDDQFSVERPDGSNFTLKIRSTKLEDSAMYFCASRQAMNTEAFFGQGTRLTVV.

The chain links TRBV5-4 to TRBJ2-3, with TRBD2 matching over 14 bases. Germline V CDR1 and CDR2: SGHNT, YYREEE (reference sequence). V lost 2 bases, J lost 7 bases, and 9 bases stayed unmatched. The CDR3 is 17 residues long. As DNA, the CDR3 is TGTGCCAGCAGCTTAAAAACTGGACTAGCGGGAGGTTATACGCAGTATTTT. It encodes CASSLKTGLAGGYTQYF.